The clone carrying this T cell receptor beta chain appeared many times. Its antigen is not identified. This entry belongs to a study of CD8+CD57+ T cells in acquired aplastic anemia. Study-level information: The average for DNA from sorted CD4+ and CD8+ cells was approximately 3.2 ug.

Genomic DNA constituted the template upon which TCR beta VDJ and CDR3 profiling was performed. TCRdb reprocessed the reads with MiXCR, giving one entry per CDR3 protein. The sample lists 150,000 to 200,000 distinct CDR3 sequences, about half occurring once. Study results and caveats: In common between the patients and the controls were twenty-nine CD8+ CDR3 sequences. Controls and patients did not differ significantly in CD8+ Simpson's diversity.

The germline gives CDR1 SGHRS, CDR2 YFSETQ. J lost 8 bases, V lost 4 bases, and 9 bases had no gene match. The CDR3 contains 16 residues. The chain recombines TRBV5-1 with TRBJ2-1; TRBD2 agrees at 13 bases. Sequenced material: sorted CD4+, CD8+, or CD8+CD57+ T cells (not recorded which) from PBMCs. The source of this sequence is a human donor in good health. The CDR3 protein is CASSQTLAGGRHEQFF. The CDR3 nucleotides are TGCGCCAGCAGCCAAACACTAGCGGGAGGGCGCCATGAGCAGTTCTTC.